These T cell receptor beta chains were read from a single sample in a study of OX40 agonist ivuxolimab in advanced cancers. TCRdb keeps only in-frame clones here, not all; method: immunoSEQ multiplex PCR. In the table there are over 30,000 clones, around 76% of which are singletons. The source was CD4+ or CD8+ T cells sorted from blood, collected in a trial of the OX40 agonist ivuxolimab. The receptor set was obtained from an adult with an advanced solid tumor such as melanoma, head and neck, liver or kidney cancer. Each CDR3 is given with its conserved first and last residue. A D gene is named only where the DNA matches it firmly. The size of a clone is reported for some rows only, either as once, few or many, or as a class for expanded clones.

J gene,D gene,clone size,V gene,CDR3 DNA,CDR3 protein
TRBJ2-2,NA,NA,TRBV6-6,TGTGCCAGCAGTTACGAGGGGGAGCTGTTTTTT,CASSYEGELFF
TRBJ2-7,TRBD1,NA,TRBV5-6,TGTGCCAGCAGCTTGGCCGCGTTGGGACAGGCTGGGAACGAGCAGTACTTC,CASSLAALGQAGNEQYF
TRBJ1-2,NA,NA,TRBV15,TGTGCCACCAGCAGAGAGAGGGTATTCTTGGATGGCTACACCTTC,CATSRERVFLDGYTF
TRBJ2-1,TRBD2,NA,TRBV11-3,TGTGCCAGCAGCTTAGATGGGCGCGGGGGGCTGGATGAGCAGTTCTTC,CASSLDGRGGLDEQFF
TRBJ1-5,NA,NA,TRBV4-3,TGCGCCAGCAGCCAAGGACGGTCCAGCAATCAGCCCCAGCATTTT,CASSQGRSSNQPQHF
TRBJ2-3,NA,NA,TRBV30,TGTGCCTGGAGTGTTAAGGGGACGCAGTATTTT,CAWSVKGTQYF
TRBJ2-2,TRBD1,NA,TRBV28,TGTGCCAGCAGTTTTAGGGGGCGGACCGGGGAGCTGTTTTTT,CASSFRGRTGELFF
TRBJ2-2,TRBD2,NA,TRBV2,TGTGCCAGCCTAGCGGGGGCGAACACCGGGGAGCTGTTTTTT,CASLAGANTGELFF
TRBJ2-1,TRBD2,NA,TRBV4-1,TGCGCCAGCAGCCAAGCCCTTAGCGGGGGGGCTAGTAATGAGCAGTTCTTC,CASSQALSGGASNEQFF
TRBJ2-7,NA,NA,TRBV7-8,TGTGCCAGCAGCTTTGGAGGGACAGCTTCCTACGAGCAGTACTTC,CASSFGGTASYEQYF
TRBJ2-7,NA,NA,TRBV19,TGTGCCAGTAGTATCCACGACAGCTACGAGCAGTACTTC,CASSIHDSYEQYF
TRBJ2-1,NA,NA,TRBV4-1,TGCGCCAGCAGCCAAGTTGGGAATGAGCAGTTCTTC,CASSQVGNEQFF
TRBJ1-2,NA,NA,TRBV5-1,TGCGCCAGCAGCATCGAGGGTATGGACTATGGCTACACCTTC,CASSIEGMDYGYTF
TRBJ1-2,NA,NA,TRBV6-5,TGTGCCAGCAGTTACGTGATAGGGGGAAACTATGGCTACACCTTC,CASSYVIGGNYGYTF
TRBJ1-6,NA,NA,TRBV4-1,TGCGCCAGCAGCCAAGGGACAGCCAGCTCCTATAATTCACCCCTCCACTTT,CASSQGTASSYNSPLHF
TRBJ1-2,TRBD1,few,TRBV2,TGTGCCAGCAGCTACAGGGGGGATGGCTACACTTTC,CASSYRGDGYTF
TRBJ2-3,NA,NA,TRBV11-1,TGTGCCCGCTTGACCAAGGGGGGTTCCACAGATACGCAGTATTTT,CARLTKGGSTDTQYF
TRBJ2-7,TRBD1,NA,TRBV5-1,TGCGCCAGCAGCACTGGGTTACAGGGGGCTATCTACGAGCAGTACTTC,CASSTGLQGAIYEQYF
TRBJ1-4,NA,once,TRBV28,TGTGCCAGCAGTCGGGGCGGGTTTCAAGAAAAACTGTTTTTT,CASSRGGFQEKLFF
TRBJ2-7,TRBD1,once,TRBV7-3,TGTGCCAGCAGCCCAAGGGACAGGACCTACGAGCAGTACTTC,CASSPRDRTYEQYF
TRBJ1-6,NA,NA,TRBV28,TGTGCCAGCACCCCAGTAAAAAATTCACCCCTCCACTTT,CASTPVKNSPLHF
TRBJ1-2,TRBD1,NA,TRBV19,TGTGCCAGTAGTACAGGGGGCCTGAACTATGGCTACACCTTC,CASSTGGLNYGYTF
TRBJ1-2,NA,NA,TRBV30,TGTGCCTGGAGTCCTTTGCTCCCCTATGGCTACACCTTC,CAWSPLLPYGYTF
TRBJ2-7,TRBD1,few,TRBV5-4,TGTGCCAGCAGCCCCGGGACAGGGGCCTACGAGCAGTACTTC,CASSPGTGAYEQYF
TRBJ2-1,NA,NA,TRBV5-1,TGCGCCAGCGGCGGGGAGGAAGGAGATGAGCAGTTCTTC,CASGGEEGDEQFF
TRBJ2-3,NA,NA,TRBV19,TGTGCCAGTAGGGCGAGCGGGGATACGCAGTATTTT,CASRASGDTQYF
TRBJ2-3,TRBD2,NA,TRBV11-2,TGTGCCAGCAGCCATCCTAGCGGCCGCACAGATACGCAGTATTTT,CASSHPSGRTDTQYF
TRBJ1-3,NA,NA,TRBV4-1,TGCGCCAGCAGCCAGGGGGGGGGCACCATATATTTT,CASSQGGGTIYF
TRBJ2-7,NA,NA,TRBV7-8,TGTGCCAGCAGCTACAATTCGGGACACCATTACGAGCAGTACTTC,CASSYNSGHHYEQYF
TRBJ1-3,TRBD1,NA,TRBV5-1,TGCGCCAGCAGCTTTGGCAGGGGGAGCTCTGGAAACACCATATATTTT,CASSFGRGSSGNTIYF
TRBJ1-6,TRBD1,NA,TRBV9,TGTGCCAGCAGCCGTTATGGAGGACAGGGTGAGAAGTCACCCCTCCACTTT,CASSRYGGQGEKSPLHF
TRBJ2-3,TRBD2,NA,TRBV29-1,TGCAGCGCCGCGACTAGCGGGAGAACAGATACGCAGTATTTT,CSAATSGRTDTQYF
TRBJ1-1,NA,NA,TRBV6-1,TGTGCCAGCAGTGAGGTGGTGGGTGGCACTGAAGCTTTCTTT,CASSEVVGGTEAFF
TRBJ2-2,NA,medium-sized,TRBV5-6,TGTGCCAGCAAAGCCGAAATTCGTTCGGATAACACCGGGGAGCTGTTTTTT,CASKAEIRSDNTGELFF
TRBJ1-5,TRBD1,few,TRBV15,TGTGCCACCAGCAGAGAGACAGGGGGCCAGCCCCAGCATTTT,CATSRETGGQPQHF
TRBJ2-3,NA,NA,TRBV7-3,TGTGCCAGCAGCTTAGGGGGACAAAGCACAGATACGCAGTATTTT,CASSLGGQSTDTQYF
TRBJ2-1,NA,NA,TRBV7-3,TGTGCCAGCTCCCTAGGAAACAATGAGCAGTTCTTC,CASSLGNNEQFF
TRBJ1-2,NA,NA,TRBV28,TGTGCCAGCAGTTCCGGTACCCTCTATGGCTACACCTTC,CASSSGTLYGYTF
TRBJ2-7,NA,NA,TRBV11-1,TGTGCCAGCAGCTCCCAAATGGGGGGCGGGGAGCAGTACTTC,CASSSQMGGGEQYF
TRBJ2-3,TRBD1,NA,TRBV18,TGTGCCAGCTCCCCATGGACAGGGAGAGATACGCAGTATTTT,CASSPWTGRDTQYF
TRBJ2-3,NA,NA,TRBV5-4,TGTGCCAGCAGCTTCTTCACGACAGATACGCAGTATTTT,CASSFFTTDTQYF
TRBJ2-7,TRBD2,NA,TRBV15,TGTGCCACCAGCAGATCACTAGCGGGAGGCTACGAGCAGTACTTC,CATSRSLAGGYEQYF
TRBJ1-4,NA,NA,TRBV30,TGTGCCTGGAATCAGCGTAATGAAAAACTGTTTTTT,CAWNQRNEKLFF
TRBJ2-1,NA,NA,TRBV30,TGTGCCTGGAGTGTAAGTCAGAATGAGCAGTTCTTC,CAWSVSQNEQFF
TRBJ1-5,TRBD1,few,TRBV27,TGTGCCAGCAGTTTTCCCAGGGGGGGGAATAGTAGCAATCAGCCCCAGCATTTT,CASSFPRGGNSSNQPQHF
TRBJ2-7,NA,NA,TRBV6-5,TGTGCCAGCAGTGAAGGACCACGGGCCTACGAGCAGTACTTC,CASSEGPRAYEQYF
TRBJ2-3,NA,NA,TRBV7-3,TGTGCCAGCAGTCTGGGCGGGACTAGCACAGATACGCAGTATTTT,CASSLGGTSTDTQYF
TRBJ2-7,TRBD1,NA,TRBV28,TGTGCCAGCAGTTCGGGACAGACCTACGAGCAGTACTTC,CASSSGQTYEQYF
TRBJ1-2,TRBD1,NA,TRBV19,TGTGCCAGTAGAGACGGGACAGGGGTGCGGGGCTACACCTTC,CASRDGTGVRGYTF
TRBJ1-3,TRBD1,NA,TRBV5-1,TGCGCCAGCAGCCCTACAGGGGAGGAGGTCGGAAACACCATATATTTT,CASSPTGEEVGNTIYF
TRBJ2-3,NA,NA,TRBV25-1,TGTGCCAGCAGATGGGGTTACACAGATACGCAGTATTTT,CASRWGYTDTQYF
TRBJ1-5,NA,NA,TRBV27,TGTGCCAGCAGTCGGAAGCCAAGCAATCAGCCCCAGCATTTT,CASSRKPSNQPQHF
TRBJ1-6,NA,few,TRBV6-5,TGTGCCAGCAGATCCTTTCTCCAGGGTTCACCCCTCCACTTT,CASRSFLQGSPLHF
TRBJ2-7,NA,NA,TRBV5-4,TGTGCCAGCAGCTTGTTGGAGATTTCCTACGAGCAGTACTTC,CASSLLEISYEQYF